This T cell receptor beta chain was documented in a study of graft-versus-host responses after intestinal transplantation (dated by TCRdb to the early 2020s). Notes on the research overall: The transplants that recipients received were multivisceral, liver-intestinal, or isolated intestinal. All recipients received anti-thymocyte globulin induction followed by maintenance tacrolimus and steroids for about three years. Bulk TCR-beta CDR3 sequencing was used to track graft-versus-host and host-versus-graft alloreactive T cell clones in the graft, circulation and bone marrow after intestinal transplantation. Alloreactive clones were identified by sequencing pre-transplant mixed lymphocyte reaction products and comparing them with unstimulated pre-transplant donor and recipient T cells. The cohort enrolled 24 intestinal transplant recipients, one of whom was a retransplant, and a few patients without pretransplant specimens were excluded. A peak of at least 4% donor T cells among recipient peripheral blood mononuclear cells was the definition used for donor T cell macrochimerism. Instead of going to the commercial service, samples from a few later patients were sequenced in-house on an Illumina MiSeq and processed with MiXCR.

What this sample's time point label stands for: cells obtained before transplantation from donor or recipient. CD3+CD4+ and CD3+CD8+ populations were FACS-sorted from unstimulated pre-transplant donor and recipient cells taken from spleen or lymph nodes. Of note for this clone: What this receptor recognizes is not known. Base qualities are missing; no much larger clone stands one base away.

From the germline V gene, CDR1 is MNHEY and CDR2 is SVGAGI. The CDR3 has 14 amino acids, counting the end cysteine and phenylalanine. Just the 42-base CDR3 DNA is kept, in frame starting at base 1. V loses 2 bases of germline sequence and J loses 3 bases, and the interval between the two ends is 11 bases. General conclusions and limits of the study: GvH clones were found in recipient bone marrow, and some of the GvH clones appeared earlier in ileal mucosa or blood, which is consistent with an intestinal mucosal origin. In patients with donor T cell macrochimerism, the allografts had high GvH to HvG T cell clonal ratios. Early after transplant, peak levels of circulating GvH clones were associated with declines in HvG clones. The conclusions were limited by the relatively low number and heterogeneity of the intestinal transplant patients.

Receptors were amplified or captured by the immunoSEQ multiplex PCR assay. For most patients, genomic DNA was isolated with the Qiagen DNeasy Blood and Tissue Kit and shipped frozen to Adaptive Biotechnologies for TCR sequencing. For most patients, high-throughput TCR-beta CDR3 sequencing of genomic DNA was performed by Adaptive Biotechnologies. The authors' pipeline ran thus. TCR sequencing data for some 17 patients were retrieved from Adaptive's ImmunoSEQ software; a few other patients were processed with MiXCR and VDJtools. To correct CD4 versus CD8 sorting errors, any sequence found in both subsets at a frequency ratio below 5:1 was removed. CDR3 nucleotide sequences shared by donor and recipient were removed because the origin of these sequences could not be assigned. Alloreactive clones required at least 2-fold expansion over unstimulated cells and minimum CFSE-low frequency of 0.002% (template counts) or 0.001% (read counts). Clones detected in sequenced pre-transplant spleen, lymph node, or MLR CFSE-low populations of the donor or recipient were defined as mappable. Cumulative frequency of alloreactive clones was calculated as a percentage of all sequences weighted by copy number. TCRdb retrieved this table from immuneACCESS and kept in-frame rearrangements only. Not all clones are present; in checked studies, unresolved V genes account for under half, and no reason is known for the remainder. The V and J calls and clone size are taken from that table; D and trimming were inferred from the DNA. This sample holds fewer than 90,000 clones; around 93% were observed only once. The leading ten clones occupy around 0.19% of the sample.

The receptor's source is a human donor who was the organ donor for an intestinal transplant. The chain was built from TRBV6-5 and TRBJ2-7, with a tentative D gene TRBD1 over 5 matching bases. The sample in question was unstimulated CD4+ T cells sorted from spleen or lymph node cells, obtained before transplant. Here the CDR3 is given as CASSYTQGFYEQYF. The DNA is as follows: TGTGCCAGCAGTTACACGCAGGGTTTCTACGAGCAGTACTTC.